This passage covers 30 T cell receptor beta chains from one sample sequenced in a study of blood T cell repertoires in COVID-19. Assay used: immunoSEQ multiplex PCR; TCRdb lists only in-frame clones, some missing. The sample contains some 240,000 clones, 89% of which appear only once. Sequencing used peripheral blood. These receptors originate from a man aged 55 to 70 who had recovered from COVID-19.

The CDR3 is CASDMVGGGNQPQHF. CDR3 coding DNA: TGTGCCAGTGATATGGTGGGAGGTGGCAATCAGCCCCAGCATTTT. The chain carries TRBV19 and TRBJ1-5; D not resolved. Germline V gene data show CDR1 as LNHDA and CDR2 as SQIVND (reference sequence). The CDR3 runs 15 residues. Trimming took 8 bases from V and 2 from J, leaving 16 bases between them. Full variable domain (remainder filled in from reference TRBV19 and TRBJ1-5): DGGITQSPKYLFRKEGQNVTLSCEQNLNHDAMYWYRQDPGQGLRLIYYSQIVNDFQKGDIAEGYSVSREKKESFPLTVTSAQKNPTAFYLCASDMVGGGNQPQHFGDGTRLSIL.

This clone has just a few counts. The chain recombines TRBV28 with TRBJ2-7, with D maybe TRBD2 (9 bases). The CDR3 totals 17 residues. CDR1 and CDR2 (germline): MDHEN, SYDVKM. The CDR3 is CASLTGGLAAISTEQYF. The DNA for the CDR3 is TGTGCTTCGCTTACAGGGGGACTAGCCGCGATTTCAACCGAGCAGTACTTC.

This sequence joins TRBV7-2 and TRBJ2-2; 13 bases are shared with TRBD2. The junction had 5 bases not matched to a gene; V was cut back by 6 bases and J by 4 bases. The germline V gene encodes CDR1 SGHTA and CDR2 FQGNSA. The CDR3 is 16 residues long. The CDR3 nucleotides are TGTGCCAGCAGGCCTCGGACTAGCGGGGGCACCGGGGAGCTGTTTTTT. Amino acid sequence: CASRPRTSGGTGELFF.

The chain has TRBV2 and TRBJ2-3, with 9 bases that match TRBD1. The length of the CDR3 is 13 residues. V shed 10 bases and J 3 bases; nucleotides not matched to a gene: 5. CDR1 SNHLY and CDR2 FYNNEI come from the germline V gene. The CDR3 DNA reads as TGTGCCACCGCACAGGGGGCGACAGATACGCAGTATTTT. Protein: CATAQGATDTQYF.

The chain is built from TRBV19 and TRBJ1-4, with D unclear. The CDR3 runs 15 residues. The V gene lost 6 bases and the J gene lost 8 bases, with 19 bases spanning the gap. The V gene's germline CDR1 is LNHDA and CDR2 SQIVND (reference sequence). The CDR3, as DNA: TGTGCCAGTAGGGCCCTCATCGAGGGCAGAGAAAAACTGTTTTTT. This gives the protein CASRALIEGREKLFF.

V and J are TRBV27 and TRBJ2-3; 12 nucleotides agree with TRBD2. Germline V gene sequence: CDR1 MNHEY, CDR2 SMNVEV (reference sequence). The CDR3 length is 19 residues. After removal of 5 bases from V and 2 bases from J, the junction contained 14 bases not matched to a gene. CDR3 sequence (DNA): TGTGCCAGCAGTATAGAGTCTAGCGGGGGGGCGCGACACACAGATACGCAGTATTTT. Translation: CASSIESSGGARHTDTQYF.

This clone was found a few times. The chain uses TRBV7-6 and TRBJ1-6; TRBD1 matches at 7 bases. The junction had 2 bases not matched to a gene; V was cut back by 3 bases and J by 6 bases. Germline assignment: CDR1 SGHVS and CDR2 FNYEAQ. The CDR3 has 14 amino acids. CDR3 residues: CASSFTGVNSPLHF. As DNA, the CDR3 is TGTGCCAGCAGCTTCACAGGGGTTAATTCACCCCTCCACTTT.

Worth noting for this clone: Distinct nucleotide sequences in the sample also encode this CDR3. The genes are TRBV28 and TRBJ2-2, with 7 positions matching TRBD2. CDR1 MDHEN and CDR2 SYDVKM come from the germline V gene. This CDR3 region has 16 residues. With V trimmed by 3 bases and J by 5 bases, 9 bases remained unmatched. DNA of the CDR3: TGTGCCAGCAGTTTCTTTGGACTAGGGGCTACCGGGGAGCTGTTTTTT. Amino acid sequence: CASSFFGLGATGELFF. The complete variable domain, with remaining parts taken from reference TRBV28 and TRBJ2-2, reads DVKVTQSSRYLVKRTGEKVFLECVQDMDHENMFWYRQDPGLGLRLIYFSYDVKMKEKGDIPEGYSVSREKKERFSLILESASTNQTSMYLCASSFFGLGATGELFFGEGSRLTVL.

The V call is TRBV18, the J call TRBJ1-1; possibly TRBD1 for D (6 bases). CDR1 and CDR2 from the germline V gene are KGHSH and LQKENI. The CDR3 runs 14 residues. The V gene lost 4 bases and the J gene lost 7 bases, with 16 bases spanning the gap. The CDR3 loop is CASSLDLGAREAFF. In DNA, the CDR3 is TGTGCCAGCTCACTAGATCTGGGGGCCCGTGAAGCTTTCTTT.

In this sample, this clone turned up a few times. The gene calls are TRBV15 and TRBJ2-5; D might be TRBD1 (6 bases). CDR1 is LNHNV and CDR2 is YYDKDF in the germline V gene (reference sequence). The CDR3 loop spans 14 amino acids. The V end lost 0 bases, the J end lost 4 bases, and 9 bases lay between the germline ends. CDR3 loop: CATSRDARGETQYF. The CDR3 nucleotides are TGTGCCACCAGCAGAGATGCCAGGGGAGAGACCCAGTACTTC. Full variable domain (missing parts from reference TRBV15 and TRBJ2-5): DAMVIQNPRYQVTQFGKPVTLSCSQTLNHNVMYWYQQKSSQAPKLLFHYYDKDFNNEADTPDNFQSRRPNTSFCFLDIRSPGLGDTAMYLCATSRDARGETQYFGPGTRLLVL.

The chain links TRBV19 to TRBJ1-4; D is undetermined. CDR1 LNHDA and CDR2 SQIVND come from the germline V gene (reference sequence). Deletions cut 5 bases from V and 4 bases from J, with 11 bases between. This CDR3 has 14 amino acids. The CDR3 sequence is CASSYRSVNEKLFF. The CDR3 bases are TGTGCCAGTAGTTACCGGTCCGTTAATGAAAAACTGTTTTTT.

CDR3: CASSQRTGGVPGELFF. CDR3 bases: TGTGCCAGCAGTCAAAGGACAGGGGGCGTCCCCGGGGAGCTGTTTTTT. The rearrangement uses TRBV27 and TRBJ2-2; 11 positions agree with TRBD1. CDR1 MNHEY and CDR2 SMNVEV come from the germline V gene (reference sequence). CDR3 length equals 16 residues. Unmatched junction bases numbered 8, after V lost 5 bases and J lost 6 bases.

The rearrangement joins TRBV4-2 to TRBJ2-1; 11 nucleotides line up with TRBD2. The CDR3 covers 19 residues. V gave up 0 bases and J gave up 5 bases; unmatched junction bases: 12. The germline gives CDR1 LGHNA, CDR2 YNFKEQ. The CDR3 loop reads CASSQDRSSGGRDHNEQFF. The CDR3 bases are TGTGCCAGCAGCCAAGATAGGTCTAGCGGGGGGCGAGATCACAATGAGCAGTTCTTC.

V and J are TRBV12-3 or TRBV12-4 and TRBJ1-2; 7 positions agree with TRBD1. The CDR3 consists of 13 residues. V dropped 6 bases and J dropped 3; count of bases not matched to a gene: 4. The CDR3 loop is CASSPDRDYGYTF. The CDR3 DNA reads as TGTGCCAGCAGCCCAGACAGGGACTATGGCTACACCTTC.

Here the CDR3 DNA reads TGTGCCAGCAGTTTTGAGAATCAGCCCCAGCATTTT. Translating gives CASSFENQPQHF. The V gene is TRBV12-3 or TRBV12-4, the J gene TRBJ1-5, with D hard to call. There are 12 residues in the CDR3. The V end lost 3 bases, the J end lost 4 bases, and 4 bases lay between the germline ends.

This sequence joins TRBV19 and TRBJ2-5, with D maybe TRBD1 (6 bases). V dropped 6 bases and J dropped 3 bases, with 11 bases sitting between them. This CDR3 is 13 amino acids long. The germline V gene has CDR1 LNHDA and CDR2 SQIVND (reference sequence). As DNA, the CDR3 is TGTGCCAGTAGCCACCGGGACAAAGAGACCCAGTACTTC. This encodes CASSHRDKETQYF.

A few counts support this clone. V and J are TRBV11-2 and TRBJ2-1, with 9 bases aligning to TRBD1. Germline V CDR1 and CDR2: SGHAT, FQNNGV. The CDR3 contains 15 residues. V trimming: 4 bases; J trimming: 8 bases; junction bases outside the gene matches: 9. The DNA for the CDR3 is TGTGCCAGCAGCTACCTAGGACAGGGGTTAGATGAGCAGTTCTTC. It specifies CASSYLGQGLDEQFF. The full variable domain, rest sourced from reference TRBV11-2 and TRBJ2-1, is EAGVAQSPRYKIIEKRQSVAFWCNPISGHATLYWYQQILGQGPKLLIQFQNNGVVDDSQLPKDRFSAERLKGVDSTLKIQPAKLEDSAVYLCASSYLGQGLDEQFFGPGTRLTVL.

The chain employs TRBV9 and TRBJ2-5; possibly TRBD1 for D (7 bases). The CDR3 loop spans 19 amino acids. Germline V CDR1 and CDR2: SGDLS, YYNGEE. V lost 4 bases to trimming and J lost 1 base, with 26 bases between them. The chain's CDR3 is CASSPPPLVAGGLQETQYF. CDR3 sequence (DNA): TGTGCCAGCAGCCCTCCCCCTTTGGTGGCAGGGGGGCTCCAAGAGACCCAGTACTTC.

V is TRBV4-3 and J is TRBJ1-3; 10 bases line up with TRBD1. Germline values: CDR1 LGHNA, CDR2 YSLEER. CDR3 length equals 14 residues. The ends lost 3 bases at V and 8 bases at J; junction bases unmatched: 4. The CDR3 loop is CASSQGQGRHTIYF. CDR3 in DNA: TGCGCCAGCAGCCAGGGACAGGGGAGGCACACCATATATTTT.

This clone was picked up a small number of times. The chain uses TRBV4-3 and TRBJ2-7; D gene ambiguous. In germline, CDR1 is LGHNA, CDR2 YSLEER. CDR3 length: 14 residues. V was shortened by 0 bases and J by 2 bases, with 8 bases between the two germline ends. CDR3 in DNA: TGCGCCAGCAGCCAAGATCAAGAGACCTACGAGCAGTACTTC. Protein: CASSQDQETYEQYF.

This sequence joins TRBV25-1 and TRBJ1-3, with a tentative D call TRBD1 (6 bases). CDR3 length: 13 amino acids. Trimming stripped 7 bases from V and 6 bases from J, with 13 bases between. The V gene's germline CDR1 is MGHDK and CDR2 SYGVNS. The CDR3 DNA is TGTGCCAGCAAGGGAAACAGGGTAAACACCATATATTTT. Translating it yields CASKGNRVNTIYF.

The CDR3 loop is CASSVGGVVSGANVLTF. The CDR3 bases are TGTGCCAGCAGCGTAGGCGGGGTGGTCTCTGGGGCCAACGTCCTGACTTTC. The chain is built from TRBV9 and TRBJ2-6, with D tentatively TRBD2 (6 bases). The germline V gene has CDR1 SGDLS and CDR2 YYNGEE. V lost 0 bases, J lost 0 bases, and 10 bases lay in between. This CDR3 contains 17 residues.

The genes are TRBV21-1 and TRBJ1-5; the D call in the table, TRBD1, was not verified against the DNA. TRBV21-1 is given as a pseudogene. The CDR3 is made up of 20 amino acids. The CDR3 DNA reads TGTGCCAGCAGCAAAGATAAGGGAGACAGGGGGCTATATAGCAATCAGCCCCAGCATTTT. Amino acid sequence: CASSKDKGDRGLYSNQPQHF.

The V call is TRBV6-2 or TRBV6-3, the J call TRBJ2-1; 9 bases align to TRBD2. V lost 6 bases to trimming and J lost 4 bases; unmatched junction nucleotides: 4. The CDR3 is made up of 14 amino acids. CDR1 is MNHEY, CDR2 SVGEGT, per germline. CDR3: CASSVAGAYNEQFF. The CDR3 nucleotides are TGTGCCAGCAGCGTAGCGGGAGCTTACAATGAGCAGTTCTTC.

This CDR3 is CASSSGQGTGNTIYF. CDR3 sequence (DNA): TGTGCCAGCAGCTCGGGACAGGGTACTGGAAACACCATATATTTT. The chain combines TRBV7-2 with TRBJ1-3, with TRBD1 matching 9 bases. V gave up 4 bases and J gave up 2 bases; unmatched junction bases: 3. CDR1 and CDR2 from the germline V gene are SGHTA and FQGNSA. The CDR3 loop spans 15 amino acids.

This sequence joins TRBV5-5 and TRBJ1-3, with D possibly TRBD1 on 5 matching bases. Germline CDR1 SGHKS, CDR2 YYEKEE (reference sequence). The CDR3 is 17 amino acids. V dropped 4 bases and J dropped 0 bases, with 17 bases sitting between them. The CDR3 region has the DNA TGTGCCAGCAGCGGGGGAGGCAGCCTGCGCTCTGGAAACACCATATATTTT. Residues: CASSGGGSLRSGNTIYF. Complete variable domain (other parts from reference TRBV5-5 and TRBJ1-3): DAGVTQSPTHLIKTRGQQVTLRCSPISGHKSVSWYQQVLGQGPQFIFQYYEKEERGRGNFPDRFSARQFPNYSSELNVNALLLGDSALYLCASSGGGSLRSGNTIYFGEGSWLTVV.

The chain recombines TRBV29-1 with TRBJ1-3; no reliable D call. CDR1 SQVTM and CDR2 ANQGSEA come from the germline V gene. V lost 5 bases to trimming and J lost 0 bases, with 8 bases between them. The CDR3 runs to 13 residues. The CDR3 reads CSVKHNSGNTIYF. Written as DNA, the CDR3 is TGCAGCGTTAAACACAACTCTGGAAACACCATATATTTT.

This chain connects TRBV9 to TRBJ1-5; D not certain. This CDR3 has 15 residues. V lost 0 bases and J lost 5, with 12 bases in between. The germline V gene encodes CDR1 SGDLS and CDR2 YYNGEE. The CDR3: CASSVVGGIDQPQHF. The CDR3 coding sequence is TGTGCCAGCAGCGTAGTTGGAGGTATCGATCAGCCCCAGCATTTT.

This chain uses TRBV4-1 with TRBJ2-2; 7 positions match TRBD1. This CDR3 has 16 amino acids. Trimming cost V 3 bases and J 5 bases; bases outside gene matches: 9. Germline V gives CDR1 MGHRA, CDR2 YSYEKL. The CDR3 loop is CASSHRDRVGTGELFF. The DNA of the CDR3 is TGCGCCAGCAGCCACCGCGACAGGGTGGGGACCGGGGAGCTGTTTTTT.

The chain combines TRBV11-3 with TRBJ2-1; perhaps TRBD2 as D (6 bases). Germline V gene lookup returns CDR1 SGHNT and CDR2 YENEEA. The CDR3 is 14 amino acids. The V end was cut by 0 bases, the J end by 10 bases, with 13 bases between. CDR3 sequence: CASSLEMGGHEQFF. CDR3 nucleotide sequence: TGTGCCAGCAGCTTAGAAATGGGGGGTCACGAGCAGTTCTTC. The variable domain in full, completed from reference TRBV11-3 and TRBJ2-1, reads EAGVVQSPRYKIIEKKQPVAFWCNPISGHNTLYWYLQNLGQGPELLIRYENEEAVDDSQLPKDRFSAERLKGVDSTLKIQPAELGDSAVYLCASSLEMGGHEQFFGPGTRLTVL.